This TCR beta chain was observed in a study of blood T cell repertoires in COVID-19. Across the study: Italy, Spain and the United States were the sources of the convalescent and acute COVID-19 samples. In each case, the material was cDNA or gDNA derived from T cells, B-cell-depleted T cells, or PBMCs.

As processed by the authors: From reference gene primer amplification, estimates of nucleated cell counts were derived. Method: immunoSEQ multiplex PCR; TCRdb's copy keeps in-frame clones and lacks some. V and J calls and clone size come straight from that table; D and trimming were deduced from the DNA. Of 250,000 or so clones in the sample, 87% were seen once. Germline V gene data show CDR1 as SGHRS and CDR2 as YFSETQ. The CDR3 extends over 13 amino acids. V was clipped by 6 bases and J by 1 base, with 8 bases between them. The receptor was derived from a man aged 18 to 30 with active or convalescent COVID-19. Sequenced material: peripheral blood. The chain carries TRBV5-1 and TRBJ2-1; tentative D call: TRBD1 (5 bases). The DNA of the CDR3 is TGCGCCAGCATCGCAGGGTCCTACAATGAGCAGTTCTTC. It encodes CASIAGSYNEQFF.